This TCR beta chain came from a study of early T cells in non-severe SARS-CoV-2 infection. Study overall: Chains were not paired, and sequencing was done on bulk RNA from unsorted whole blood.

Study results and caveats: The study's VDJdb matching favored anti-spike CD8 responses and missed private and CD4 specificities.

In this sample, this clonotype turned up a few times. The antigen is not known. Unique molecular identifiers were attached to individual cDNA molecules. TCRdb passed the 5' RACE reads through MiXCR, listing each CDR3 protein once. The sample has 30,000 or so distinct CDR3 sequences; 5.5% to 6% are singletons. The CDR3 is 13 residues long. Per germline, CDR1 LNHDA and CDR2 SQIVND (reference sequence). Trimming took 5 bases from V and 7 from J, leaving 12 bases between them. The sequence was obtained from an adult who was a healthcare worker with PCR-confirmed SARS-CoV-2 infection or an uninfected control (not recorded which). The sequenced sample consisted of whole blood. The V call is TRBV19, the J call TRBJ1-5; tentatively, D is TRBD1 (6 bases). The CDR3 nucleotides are TGTGCCAGTAGTTTTGGGGGGCGACAGCCCCAGCATTTT. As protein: CASSFGGRQPQHF. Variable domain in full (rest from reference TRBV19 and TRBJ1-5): DGGITQSPKYLFRKEGQNVTLSCEQNLNHDAMYWYRQDPGQGLRLIYYSQIVNDFQKGDIAEGYSVSREKKESFPLTVTSAQKNPTAFYLCASSFGGRQPQHFGDGTRLSIL.